The rows below give T cell receptor beta chains drawn from one sample of a study of T cell responses to AZD1222 COVID-19 vaccine. Here immunoSEQ multiplex PCR was the method, and the copy in TCRdb shows in-frame clones only, minus some. The repertoire consists of about 89,000 clones, with around 91% occurring once and the leading ten covering around 5.2%. Sequenced material: peripheral blood, taken on day 0 of MenACWY control vaccination. These receptors all come from an adult in good health. The CDR3 runs from the conserved cysteine through the conserved F or W. The order of the fields is J gene, CDR3 length, clone size, V gene, D gene, CDR3 protein, CDR3 DNA. D genes are given only for firm matches. Clone sizes are given selectively: once, few, many, or a class where the clone is expanded.

TRBJ1-2 12 - TRBV28 - CAISGEVVGYTF TGTGCCATTTCCGGGGAGGTCGTCGGCTACACCTTC
TRBJ2-2 15 - TRBV29-1 TRBD1 CSGSQGQGGTGELFF TGCAGCGGGTCCCAAGGACAGGGGGGCACCGGGGAGCTGTTTTTT
TRBJ2-2 16 once TRBV5-4 TRBD2 CASTLTSGANTGELFF TGTGCCAGCACTCTAACTAGCGGAGCGAACACCGGGGAGCTGTTTTTT
TRBJ2-1 14 - TRBV7-2 TRBD1 CASSPWTGGIEQFF TGTGCCAGCAGCCCTTGGACAGGGGGCATTGAGCAGTTCTTC
TRBJ2-7 14 - TRBV7-2 TRBD1 CASRLGQGPREQYF TGTGCCAGCAGACTAGGACAGGGCCCGCGCGAGCAGTACTTC
TRBJ1-1 13 - TRBV15 - CATSRDPGSEAFF TGTGCCACCAGCAGAGATCCGGGTTCTGAAGCTTTCTTT
TRBJ1-2 16 - TRBV24-1 TRBD1 CATSRTGDLLNYGYTF TGTGCCACCAGCCGGACAGGGGACCTTTTGAACTATGGCTACACCTTC
TRBJ2-4 17 - TRBV27 - CASSLSSYEIAKNIQYF TGTGCCAGCAGTTTATCGAGTTATGAAATAGCCAAAAACATTCAGTACTTC
TRBJ1-5 17 - TRBV5-4 - CASITRFPRQINQPQHF TGTGCCAGCATCACTAGGTTTCCGCGACAGATCAATCAGCCCCAGCATTTT
TRBJ2-7 15 - TRBV18 TRBD1 CASSRYRGSPYEQYF TGTGCCAGCTCACGCTACAGGGGGTCGCCGTACGAGCAGTACTTC
TRBJ1-2 13 - TRBV28 - CASSLVPSYGYTF TGTGCCAGCAGTTTGGTCCCCTCCTATGGCTACACCTTC
TRBJ2-2 13 - TRBV9 - CASSFRATGELFF TGTGCCAGCAGCTTCAGAGCCACCGGGGAGCTGTTTTTT
TRBJ1-2 11 - TRBV12-3/TRBV12-4 - CASRGPYGYTF TGTGCCAGCAGGGGCCCCTATGGCTACACCTTC
TRBJ2-3 17 - TRBV7-6 TRBD2 CASSFPSSGGEADTQYF TGTGCCAGCAGCTTCCCCTCTAGCGGAGGGGAGGCAGATACGCAGTATTTT
TRBJ2-5 13 - TRBV5-1 - CASSPERGETQYF TGCGCCAGCAGCCCGGAGAGGGGCGAGACCCAGTACTTC
TRBJ1-3 15 - TRBV18 TRBD1 CASSSDRGSGNTIYF TGTGCCAGCTCATCGGACAGGGGGTCTGGAAACACCATATATTTT
TRBJ1-1 15 - TRBV23-1 - CASSQSLSLNTEAFF TGCGCCAGCAGTCAATCGCTATCCTTGAACACTGAAGCTTTCTTT
TRBJ2-1 16 - TRBV19 TRBD1 CASRKGAESSYNEQFF TGTGCCAGTAGGAAGGGGGCGGAAAGCTCCTACAATGAGCAGTTCTTC
TRBJ1-1 14 - TRBV6-5 TRBD1 CASSYQTGGTEAFF TGTGCCAGCAGTTACCAGACAGGGGGCACTGAAGCTTTCTTT
TRBJ2-7 13 - TRBV6-5 TRBD2 CASRIAGQYEQYF TGTGCCAGCAGAATAGCGGGACAATACGAGCAGTACTTC
TRBJ2-1 15 - TRBV19 TRBD2 CASSNGLAGGNEQFF TGTGCCAGTAGTAATGGACTAGCGGGAGGGAATGAGCAGTTCTTC
TRBJ1-2 12 - TRBV6-1 - CASSEAGLSYTF TGTGCCAGCAGTGAGGCAGGGCTGAGCTACACCTTC